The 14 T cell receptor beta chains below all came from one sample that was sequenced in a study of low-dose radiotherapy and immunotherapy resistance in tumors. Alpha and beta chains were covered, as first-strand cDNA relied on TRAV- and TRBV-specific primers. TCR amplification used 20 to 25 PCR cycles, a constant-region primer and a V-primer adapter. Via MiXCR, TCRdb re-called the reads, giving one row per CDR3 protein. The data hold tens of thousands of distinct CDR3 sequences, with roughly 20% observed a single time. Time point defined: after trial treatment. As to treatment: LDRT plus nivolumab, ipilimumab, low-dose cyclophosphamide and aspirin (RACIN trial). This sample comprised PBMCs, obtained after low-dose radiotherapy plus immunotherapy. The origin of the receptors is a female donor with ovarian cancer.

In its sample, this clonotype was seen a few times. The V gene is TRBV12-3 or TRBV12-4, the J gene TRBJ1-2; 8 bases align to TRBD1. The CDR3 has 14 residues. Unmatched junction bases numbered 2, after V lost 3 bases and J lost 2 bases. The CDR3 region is CASSFRQGNYGYTF. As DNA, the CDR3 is TGTGCCAGCAGTTTCCGACAGGGGAACTATGGCTACACCTTC.

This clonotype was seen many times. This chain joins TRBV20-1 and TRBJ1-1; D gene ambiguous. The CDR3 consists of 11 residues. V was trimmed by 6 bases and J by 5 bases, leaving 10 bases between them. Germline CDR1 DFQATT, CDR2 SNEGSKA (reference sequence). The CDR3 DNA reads TGCAGTGCCGCGTCCGGTACTGAAGCTTTCTTT. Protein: CSAASGTEAFF.

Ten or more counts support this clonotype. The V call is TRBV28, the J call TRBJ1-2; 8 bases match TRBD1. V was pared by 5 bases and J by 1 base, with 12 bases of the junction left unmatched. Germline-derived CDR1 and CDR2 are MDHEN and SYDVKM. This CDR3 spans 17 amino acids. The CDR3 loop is CASSTNIQGGGNYGYTF. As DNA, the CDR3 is TGTGCCAGCAGTACAAATATACAGGGGGGCGGTAACTATGGCTACACCTTC.

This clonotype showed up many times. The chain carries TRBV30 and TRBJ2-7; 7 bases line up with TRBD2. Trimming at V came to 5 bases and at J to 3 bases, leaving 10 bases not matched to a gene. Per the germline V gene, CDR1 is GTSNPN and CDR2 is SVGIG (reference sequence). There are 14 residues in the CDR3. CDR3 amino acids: CAWRPAGPHYEQYF. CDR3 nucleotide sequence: TGTGCCTGGCGGCCAGCGGGACCGCACTACGAGCAGTACTTC. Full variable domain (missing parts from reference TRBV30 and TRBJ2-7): SQTIHQWPATLVQPVGSPLSLECTVEGTSNPNLYWYRQAAGRGLQLLFYSVGIGQISSEVPQNLSASRPQDRQFILSSKKLLLSDSGFYLCAWRPAGPHYEQYFGPGTRLTVT.

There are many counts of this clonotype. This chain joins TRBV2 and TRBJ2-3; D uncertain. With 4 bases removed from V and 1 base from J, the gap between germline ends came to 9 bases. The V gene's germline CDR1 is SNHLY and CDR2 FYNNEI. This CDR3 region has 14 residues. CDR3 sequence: CASSGVIGTDTQYF. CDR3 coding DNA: TGTGCCAGCAGTGGGGTAATTGGCACAGATACGCAGTATTTT.

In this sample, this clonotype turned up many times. The CDR3 sequence: CASSSFRSGGRGDEQYF. The CDR3 DNA reads as TGTGCCAGCAGCTCCTTCCGTAGCGGCGGGAGGGGTGACGAGCAGTACTTC. The rearrangement uses TRBV7-8 and TRBJ2-7; 9 positions agree with TRBD2. Germline values: CDR1 SGHVS, CDR2 FQNEAQ. The CDR3 sequence is 17 residues long. J lost 5 bases, V lost 4 bases, and 15 bases had no gene match.

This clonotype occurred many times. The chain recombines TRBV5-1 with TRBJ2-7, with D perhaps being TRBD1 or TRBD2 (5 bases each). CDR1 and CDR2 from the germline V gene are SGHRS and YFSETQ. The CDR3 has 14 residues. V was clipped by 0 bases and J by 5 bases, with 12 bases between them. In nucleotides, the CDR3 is TGCGCCAGCAGCTTGGACGGCCAGGGAGACGAGCAGTACTTC. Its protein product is CASSLDGQGDEQYF.

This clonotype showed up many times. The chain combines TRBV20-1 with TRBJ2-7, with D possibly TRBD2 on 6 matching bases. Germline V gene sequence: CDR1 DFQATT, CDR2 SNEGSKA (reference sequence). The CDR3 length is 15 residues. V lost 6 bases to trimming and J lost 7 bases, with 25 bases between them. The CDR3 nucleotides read TGCAGTGCGATAACTCTAGCGTACCCGATGGTGGAGCAGTACTTC. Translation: CSAITLAYPMVEQYF.

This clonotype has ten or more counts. The CDR3 bases are TGCGCCAGCAGCTTGGCCGGCGGGGTGGGGACAGATACGCAGTATTTT. Amino acids: CASSLAGGVGTDTQYF. The chain links TRBV5-1 to TRBJ2-3; D might be TRBD2 (6 bases). Per germline, CDR1 SGHRS and CDR2 YFSETQ. With 0 bases removed from V and 3 bases from J, the gap between germline ends came to 14 bases. This CDR3 is 16 amino acids long.

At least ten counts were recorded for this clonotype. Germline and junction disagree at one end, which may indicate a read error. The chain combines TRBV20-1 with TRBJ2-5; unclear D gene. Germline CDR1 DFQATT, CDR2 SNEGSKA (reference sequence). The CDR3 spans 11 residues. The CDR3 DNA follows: TGCAGTGCTCGAGACCCTCCCGCCCAGTACTTC. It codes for CSARDPPAQYF.

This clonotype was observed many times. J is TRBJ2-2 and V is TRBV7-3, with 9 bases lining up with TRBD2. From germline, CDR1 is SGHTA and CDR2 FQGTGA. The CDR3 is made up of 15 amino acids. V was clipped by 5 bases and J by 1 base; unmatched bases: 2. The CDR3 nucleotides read TGTGCCAGCAGCCCAGCGGGAGGGAACACCGGGGAGCTGTTTTTT. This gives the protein CASSPAGGNTGELFF.

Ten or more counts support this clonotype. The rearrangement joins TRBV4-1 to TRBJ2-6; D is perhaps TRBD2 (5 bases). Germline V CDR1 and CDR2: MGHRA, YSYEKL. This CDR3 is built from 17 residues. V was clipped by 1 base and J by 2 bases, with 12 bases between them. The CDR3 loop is CASSQGPAGPGANVLTF. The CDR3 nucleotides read TGCGCCAGCAGCCAAGGGCCCGCGGGTCCTGGGGCCAACGTCCTGACTTTC.

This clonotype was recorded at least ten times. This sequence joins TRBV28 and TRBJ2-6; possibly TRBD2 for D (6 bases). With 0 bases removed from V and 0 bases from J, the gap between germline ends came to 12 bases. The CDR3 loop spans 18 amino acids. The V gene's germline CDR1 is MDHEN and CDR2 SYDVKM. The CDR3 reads CASSLWGPGDSGANVLTF. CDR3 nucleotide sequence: TGTGCCAGCAGTTTATGGGGCCCGGGGGACTCTGGGGCCAACGTCCTGACTTTC.

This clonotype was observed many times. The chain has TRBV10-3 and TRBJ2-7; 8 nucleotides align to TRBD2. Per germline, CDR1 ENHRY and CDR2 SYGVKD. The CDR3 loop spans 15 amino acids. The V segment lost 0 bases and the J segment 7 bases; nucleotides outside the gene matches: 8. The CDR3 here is CAISESTAGAGEQYF. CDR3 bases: TGTGCCATCAGTGAGTCTACAGCGGGAGCCGGGGAGCAGTACTTC.